The 18 T cell receptor beta chains below were found in one sample sequenced in a study of CD8 T cells in ankylosing spondylitis. General study findings and limits: Characteristic of ankylosing spondylitis blood, it appeared, was a TCR beta motif comprising eight highly homologous variants.

In TCRdb, the 5' RACE reads were re-called with MiXCR into one record per CDR3 protein. The table shows roughly 350,000 distinct CDR3 sequences, with around 8% occurring only once. These receptors' antigens are unknown. What was sequenced was blood, either unsorted or a sorted T cell fraction (not recorded which). The receptors shown here come from a male donor with ankylosing spondylitis.

In this sample, this clonotype turned up a few times. V and J are TRBV28 and TRBJ1-6; a possible D gene is TRBD1 (6 bases). CDR3 length: 15 amino acids. Trimming left V 10 bases short and J 7 bases short, with 20 bases between. Germline V gene data show CDR1 as MDHEN and CDR2 as SYDVKM. CDR3 protein: CATLRTQGPNSPLHF. The CDR3 nucleotides read TGTGCCACACTAAGGACCCAGGGGCCCAATTCACCCCTCCACTTT. The entire variable domain, with the rest obtained from reference TRBV28 and TRBJ1-6, is as follows: DVKVTQSSRYLVKRTGEKVFLECVQDMDHENMFWYRQDPGLGLRLIYFSYDVKMKEKGDIPEGYSVSREKKERFSLILESASTNQTSMYLCATLRTQGPNSPLHFGNGTRLTVT.

This clonotype was recorded many times. The gene calls are TRBV3-1 and TRBJ2-1, with 11 bases that match TRBD2. From germline, CDR1 is LGHDT and CDR2 YNNKEL (reference sequence). The V and J ends lost 4 bases and 16 bases, in that order; junction bases with no gene match: 6. This CDR3 comprises 12 residues. CDR3 DNA: TGTGCCAGCAGCCTACTAGCGGGAGTAAGTTTCTTC. It encodes CASSLLAGVSFF.

This sequence joins TRBV11-2 and TRBJ2-1; TRBD2 aligns across 12 bases. J lost 7 bases, V lost 1 base, and 11 bases had no gene match. The germline CDR1 and CDR2 sequences are SGHAT and FQNNGV. The CDR3 has 18 amino acids. CDR3 DNA sequence: TGTGCCAGCAGCTTAGGCAGCGGACTAGCGGGGCTTAGGAATGAGCAGTTCTTC. It specifies CASSLGSGLAGLRNEQFF.

V gene TRBV12-3 or TRBV12-4 combines with J gene TRBJ2-5, with 8 bases identical to TRBD2. The CDR3 length is 16 residues. The V segment lost 1 base and the J segment 4 bases; nucleotides outside the gene matches: 8. DNA for the CDR3: TGTGCCAGCAGTTTAGGCCCCGCGGGAGGCCGAGAGACCCAGTACTTC. Encoded protein: CASSLGPAGGRETQYF.

This clonotype was seen many times. The J gene is TRBJ2-1, the V gene TRBV15, with a possible D match to TRBD2 (5 bases). This CDR3 has 19 amino acids. Trimming took off 0 bases at V and 0 bases at J, with 18 bases between the two ends. CDR1 LNHNV and CDR2 YYDKDF come from the germline V gene (reference sequence). CDR3 region: CATSRDTGSGVASYNEQFF. DNA for the CDR3: TGTGCCACCAGCAGAGATACTGGGAGCGGCGTAGCCTCCTACAATGAGCAGTTCTTC.

This clonotype was counted many times. J is TRBJ2-1 and V is TRBV20-1; 11 bases map to TRBD1. V lost 7 bases, J lost 9 bases, and 11 bases stayed unmatched. Germline-derived CDR1 and CDR2 are DFQATT and SNEGSKA (reference sequence). CDR3 length: 14 residues. CDR3 nucleotide sequence: TGCAGTGTACGGGACAGGGGGGTACAATTTGAGCAGTTCTTC. Translated, it gives CSVRDRGVQFEQFF.

This clonotype occurred a few times. V and J are TRBV9 and TRBJ2-5; the match to TRBD2 covers 7 bases. The V segment lost 0 bases and the J segment 1 base; nucleotides outside the gene matches: 12. The CDR3 covers 18 residues. Germline CDR1 and CDR2: SGDLS and YYNGEE. CDR3 loop: CASSVGREPPIIQETQYF. The CDR3 DNA reads TGTGCCAGCAGCGTAGGGCGGGAGCCCCCGATAATCCAAGAGACCCAGTACTTC. Full variable domain (remainder filled in from reference TRBV9 and TRBJ2-5): DSGVTQTPKHLITATGQRVTLRCSPRSGDLSVYWYQQSLDQGLQFLIQYYNGEERAKGNILERFSAQQFPDLHSELNLSSLELGDSALYFCASSVGREPPIIQETQYFGPGTRLLVL.

The chain combines TRBV29-1 with TRBJ2-1, with 7 nucleotides matching TRBD1. V was pared by 6 bases and J by 2 bases, with 4 bases of the junction left unmatched. CDR1 and CDR2 from the germline V gene are SQVTM and ANQGSEA. The length of the CDR3 is 13 residues. CDR3 nucleotide sequence: TGCAGCGTGACGGGACAGACCTACAATGAGCAGTTCTTC. Residues: CSVTGQTYNEQFF.

A few counts support this clonotype. The V gene is TRBV28, the J gene TRBJ2-2; 9 bases agree with TRBD1. This CDR3 has 16 amino acids. The V and J ends lost 6 bases and 3 bases, in that order; junction bases with no gene match: 8. Germline lookup yields CDR1 MDHEN and CDR2 SYDVKM. CDR3: CASRDRDRAYTGELFF. CDR3 bases: TGTGCCAGCAGAGACCGGGACAGGGCTTACACCGGGGAGCTGTTTTTT.

This clonotype was seen a few times. The chain recombines TRBV20-1 with TRBJ2-1; D is perhaps TRBD2 (5 bases). The CDR3 has 16 residues. The ends were cut back, 6 bases at V and 2 bases at J, with 20 bases in the middle. Germline V gene lookup returns CDR1 DFQATT and CDR2 SNEGSKA (reference sequence). CDR3 protein: CSATTRSGSTYNEQFF. CDR3 nucleotide sequence: TGCAGTGCAACCACTAGAAGTGGGTCGACCTACAATGAGCAGTTCTTC.

This clonotype was counted only a few times. V usage is TRBV7-9 and J usage is TRBJ2-5; unclear D gene. The V end was cut by 5 bases, the J end by 5 bases, with 9 bases between. The CDR3 spans 12 residues. Germline-derived CDR1 and CDR2 are SEHNR and FQNEAQ (reference sequence). The CDR3 loop reads CASSIEWETQYF. The CDR3 bases are TGTGCCAGCAGCATTGAATGGGAGACCCAGTACTTC.

This rearrangement joins TRBV20-1 to TRBJ2-2; 8 bases map to TRBD1. The CDR3 is made up of 21 amino acids. V was pared by 4 bases and J by 4 bases, with 26 bases of the junction left unmatched. CDR1 is DFQATT and CDR2 is SNEGSKA in the germline V gene (reference sequence). CDR3 DNA: TGCAGTGCTACAAATCATCAGAGCCTGACAGGGGTTTTGATAGGCACCGGGGAGCTGTTTTTT. Translation: CSATNHQSLTGVLIGTGELFF.

This clonotype showed up many times. The gene calls are TRBV24-1 and TRBJ2-3; 8 bases align to TRBD2. V lost 10 bases and J lost 2; bases outside the gene matches: 4. Germline-derived CDR1 and CDR2 are KGHDR and SFDVKD. This CDR3 is built from 13 residues. The CDR3 DNA sequence: TGTGCCACAAGCGGGAGATCCACAGATACGCAGTATTTT. It yields the protein CATSGRSTDTQYF.

This clonotype was seen many times. The rearrangement links TRBV12-3 or TRBV12-4 to TRBJ1-1; 7 bases are a match to TRBD1. The CDR3 is made up of 15 amino acids. Trimming at V came to 5 bases and at J to 0 bases, leaving 6 bases not matched to a gene. CDR3 nucleotide sequence: TGTGCCAGCAGTCCATGGACAGGCATGAACACTGAAGCTTTCTTT. It translates to CASSPWTGMNTEAFF.

The sample holds many counts of this clonotype. The CDR3 bases are TGTGCCAGCAGTTCCTCTGACAGGGACGATGAGCAGTTCTTC. Protein: CASSSSDRDDEQFF. The chain recombines TRBV6-5 with TRBJ2-1, with TRBD1 matching 7 bases. The CDR3 is 14 residues long. Germline V lookup: CDR1 MNHEY, CDR2 SVGAGI. V dropped 4 bases and J dropped 8; count of bases not matched to a gene: 8.

The gene calls are TRBV29-1 and TRBJ2-7; maybe TRBD1 (6 bases). This CDR3 has 13 amino acids. Trimming pared 5 bases from V and 4 bases from J, leaving 15 bases between. Germline CDR1 reads SQVTM; CDR2 reads ANQGSEA. The CDR3 loop reads CSVRDTAEYEQYF. CDR3 in DNA: TGCAGCGTTCGGGACACCGCGGAGTACGAGCAGTACTTC.

The chain recombines TRBV28 with TRBJ2-7; D is unclear. With 7 bases removed from V and 6 bases from J, the gap between germline ends came to 22 bases. This CDR3 has 15 amino acids. The germline CDR1 and CDR2 sequences are MDHEN and SYDVKM. CDR3 loop: CASIPLRHSLREQYF. DNA for the CDR3: TGTGCCAGCATCCCTCTGAGGCACTCTTTACGCGAGCAGTACTTC.

This clonotype was seen repeatedly, ten times or more. CDR3 in DNA: TGTGCCAGCACCCCCCGGGCACCTTATGGCTACACCTTC. Amino acids: CASTPRAPYGYTF. The rearrangement joins TRBV12-3 or TRBV12-4 to TRBJ1-2; D ambiguous. The CDR3 is 13 amino acids. Trimming took 7 bases from V and 5 from J, leaving 14 bases between them.